The T cell receptor (beta chain) under discussion was sequenced for a study of regulatory T cells in long-lasting Graves disease. This clonotype was seen a handful of times. Per germline, CDR1 SGHRS and CDR2 YFSETQ. The CDR3 length is 13 residues. Deletions cut 0 bases from V and 0 bases from J, with 3 bases between. CDR3-region Arm-PCR and iRepertoire HTBI primers produced the TCR beta libraries. Using its own MiXCR run on the multiplex PCR reads, TCRdb lists one record per CDR3 protein. The profile shows roughly 450,000 distinct CDR3 sequences, 20% to 30% of them singletons. Time point reported: persistent/refractory GD, antithyroid drugs over 5 years with positive TRAb. Preparation of the TCR library used RNA extracted from PBMCs.

The material was peripheral blood mononuclear cells (PBMCs), obtained when the disease was refractory, from a patient treated with antithyroid drugs. V usage is TRBV5-1 and J usage is TRBJ1-1; no definite D call. The clonotype comes from a female donor with Graves disease. This chain's CDR3 is CASSLDMNTEAFF. Here the CDR3 DNA reads TGCGCCAGCAGCTTGGACATGAACACTGAAGCTTTCTTT.